This T cell receptor (beta chain) was profiled in a study of shared clonotypes between healthy human individuals. Study outcomes and limitations: Clonotype sharing across a few donors was observed for around 5.1% of naive CD4 clonotypes. Memory subsets generally showed lower estimated richness than naive subsets.

Only in-frame clones appear in the TCRdb table, and some are missing; sequencing was by immunoSEQ multiplex PCR. This table has approximately 700,000 clones, approximately 73% appearing once. Donors were healthy HIV-negative adults without recent acute infections or vaccinations. The CDR3 length is 12 residues. Looked up from germline, CDR1 is SNHLY and CDR2 is FYNNEI. V was pared by 5 bases and J by 6 bases, with 7 bases between. To note about this clone: The antigen is not known.

This receptor was identified in a young woman in good health. Input material: memory CD4+ T cells sorted from blood. As to subset: CD45RA-negative fraction. The V call is TRBV2, the J call TRBJ2-2; a weak D match, TRBD1 (6 bases). CDR3 region: CASSRGSGELFF. For the CDR3, the DNA is TGTGCCAGCAGTAGGGGGTCCGGGGAGCTGTTTTTT.